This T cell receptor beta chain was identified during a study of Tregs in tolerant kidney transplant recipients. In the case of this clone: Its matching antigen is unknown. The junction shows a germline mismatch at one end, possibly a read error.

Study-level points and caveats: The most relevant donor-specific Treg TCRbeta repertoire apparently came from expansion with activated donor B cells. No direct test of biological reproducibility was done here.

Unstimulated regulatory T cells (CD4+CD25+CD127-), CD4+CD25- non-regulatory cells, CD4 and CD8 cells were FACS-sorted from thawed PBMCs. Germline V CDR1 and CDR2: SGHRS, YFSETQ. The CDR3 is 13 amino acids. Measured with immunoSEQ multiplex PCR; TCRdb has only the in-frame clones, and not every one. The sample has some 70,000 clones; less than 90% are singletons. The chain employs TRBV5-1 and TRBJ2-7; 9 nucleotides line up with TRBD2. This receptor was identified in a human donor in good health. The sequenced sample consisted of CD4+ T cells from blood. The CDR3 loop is CASSSGSSYEQHF. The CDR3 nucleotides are TGCGCCAGCAGTAGCGGGAGCTCCTACGAGCAGCACTTC.